The clone carrying this T cell receptor beta chain was counted a few times. The antigen is unknown. Running of the v3.0 immunoSEQ assay took place at survey level. TCRdb's table, derived via immunoSEQ multiplex PCR, lists solely in-frame clones and lacks some. The sample has about 16,000 clones; under 85% are singletons. Germline CDR1 reads SGHRS; CDR2 reads YFSETQ. CDR3 length: 16 residues. Trimming at V came to 1 base and at J to 5 bases, leaving 8 bases not matched to a gene. This entry belongs to a study of long-term antiretroviral therapy in people with HIV. Study-wide findings and caveats: Across all time points, the repertoire was dominated by clones that expanded before ART.

This chain links TRBV5-1 with TRBJ2-3; 9 nucleotides align to TRBD2. The sequence was collected from a middle-aged woman with HIV. This material consisted of unsorted PBMCs, taken about 3.1 years after starting antiretroviral therapy. This chain's CDR3 is CASSLRVSGGLDTQYF. The CDR3 region has the DNA TGCGCCAGCAGCTTGAGGGTCAGCGGGGGGTTAGATACGCAGTATTTT.